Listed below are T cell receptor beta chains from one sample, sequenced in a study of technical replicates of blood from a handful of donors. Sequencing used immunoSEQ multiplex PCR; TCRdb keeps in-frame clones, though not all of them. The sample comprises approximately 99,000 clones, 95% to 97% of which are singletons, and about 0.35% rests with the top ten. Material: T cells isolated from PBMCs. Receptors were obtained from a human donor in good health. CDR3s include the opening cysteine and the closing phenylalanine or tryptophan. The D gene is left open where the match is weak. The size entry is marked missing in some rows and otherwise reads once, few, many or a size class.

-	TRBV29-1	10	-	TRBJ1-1	TGCAGCGTCGAAAAACCCGGAGCTTTCTTT	CSVEKPGAFF
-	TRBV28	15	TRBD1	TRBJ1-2	TGTGCCAGCAGACAAACCCGGGACAGGGGTGTTCTCTACACCTTC	CASRQTRDRGVLYTF
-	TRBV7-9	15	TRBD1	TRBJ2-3	TGTGCCAGCGAATCGGACAGGGGTTTGACGGATACGCAGTATTTT	CASESDRGLTDTQYF
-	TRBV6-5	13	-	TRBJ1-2	TGTGCCAGCAGTTCATCGCAAGGGGCTGGCTACACCTTC	CASSSSQGAGYTF
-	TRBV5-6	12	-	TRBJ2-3	TGTGCCAGCCTTCTCCAGCAGGGGACGCAGTATTTT	CASLLQQGTQYF
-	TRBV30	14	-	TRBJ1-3	TGTGCCTGGAGCACAGGTCCTCCTGGAAACACCATATATTTT	CAWSTGPPGNTIYF
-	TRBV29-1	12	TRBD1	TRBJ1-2	TGCAGCGTTGGACAGGGGGCGCTGGGCTACACCTTC	CSVGQGALGYTF
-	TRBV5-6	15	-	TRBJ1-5	TGTGCCAGCAGTTGGTCGTATTCCTATAATCAGCCCCAGCATTTT	CASSWSYSYNQPQHF
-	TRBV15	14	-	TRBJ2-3	TGTGCCACCAGCAGAGGGGGGGAGTCAGATACGCAGTATTTT	CATSRGGESDTQYF
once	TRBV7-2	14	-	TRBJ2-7	TGTGCCAGCAGCGCGGGTCCCCCGGAATCTGAGCAGTACTTC	CASSAGPPESEQYF
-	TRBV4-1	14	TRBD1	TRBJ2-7	TGCGCCAGCAGCCCTCGACAGGGTTTCAACGAGCAGTACTTC	CASSPRQGFNEQYF
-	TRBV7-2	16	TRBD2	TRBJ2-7	TGTGCCAGCAGCAAAGATGTCGCTAGCGGGACCTACGAGCAGTACTTC	CASSKDVASGTYEQYF
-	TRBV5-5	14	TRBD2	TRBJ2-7	TGTGCCAGCGGACCGGGACTAATGGGTCTCGAGCAGTACTTC	CASGPGLMGLEQYF
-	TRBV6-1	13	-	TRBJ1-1	TGTGCCAGCGTTAGGGGAGGGGTTACTGAAGCTTTCTTT	CASVRGGVTEAFF
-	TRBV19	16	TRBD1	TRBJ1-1	TGTGCCAGTAGTATTCTCCAGACAGGGGGCTTCACTGAAGCTTTCTTT	CASSILQTGGFTEAFF
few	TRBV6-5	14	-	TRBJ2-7	TGTGCCAGCAAGGAACGGACATCCTCCTACGAGCAGTACTTC	CASKERTSSYEQYF
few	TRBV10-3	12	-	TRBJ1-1	TGTGCCACCAACAATTTGAACACTGAAGCTTTCTTT	CATNNLNTEAFF
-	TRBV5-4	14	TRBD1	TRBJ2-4	TGTGCCAGCAGCGATTACAGGGGTAGAAACATTCAGTACTTC	CASSDYRGRNIQYF
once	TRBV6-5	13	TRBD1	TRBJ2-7	TGTGCCAGCACAAGGACAGGGTCCTACGAGCAGTACTTC	CASTRTGSYEQYF
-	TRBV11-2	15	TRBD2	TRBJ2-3	TGTGCCAGCAGCTTGACAGCGGGAGCCTTAGATACGCAGTATTTT	CASSLTAGALDTQYF
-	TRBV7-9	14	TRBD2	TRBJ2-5	TGTGCCAGCAGCCGACTAGCGGGAGTTGAGACCCAGTACTTC	CASSRLAGVETQYF
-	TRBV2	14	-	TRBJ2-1	TGTGCCAGCAGTGTGGGCCATTTTCTGGATGAGCAGTTCTTC	CASSVGHFLDEQFF
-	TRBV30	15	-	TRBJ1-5	TGTGCCTGGAGTCTAATAAGGACAGTAGAGGAGCCCCAGCATTTT	CAWSLIRTVEEPQHF
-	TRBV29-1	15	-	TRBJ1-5	TGCAGCGTTGAAGTGTTCGGGGGTGGCAATCAGCCCCAGCATTTT	CSVEVFGGGNQPQHF
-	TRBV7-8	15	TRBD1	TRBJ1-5	TGTGCCAGCCTACGTGGGACAGGAGGGAATCAGCCCCAGCATTTT	CASLRGTGGNQPQHF
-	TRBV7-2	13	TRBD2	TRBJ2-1	TGTGCCAGCAGCTTTAGCGGGAGGCATGAGCAGTTCTTC	CASSFSGRHEQFF
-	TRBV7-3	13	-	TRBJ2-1	TGTGCCAGCAGCTTCCGGAGTTACAATGAGCAGTTCTTC	CASSFRSYNEQFF
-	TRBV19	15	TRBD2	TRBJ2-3	TGTGCCAGTATGCCGCTAGCGGGAATTCCAGATACGCAGTATTTT	CASMPLAGIPDTQYF
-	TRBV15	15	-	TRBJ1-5	TGTGCCACCAGCAGAGATGGACAGTCCCATCAGCCCCAGCATTTT	CATSRDGQSHQPQHF
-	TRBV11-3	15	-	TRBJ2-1	TGTGCCAGCAGCTTAGATGCGAGCTCCTACAATGAGCAGTTCTTC	CASSLDASSYNEQFF
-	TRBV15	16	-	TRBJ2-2	TGTGCCACCAGCAGAGCTTGGGGGGCGAACACCGGGGAGCTGTTTTTT	CATSRAWGANTGELFF
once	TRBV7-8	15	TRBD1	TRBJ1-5	TGTGCCAGCAGCTTAGGAGGGACAGTGAATCAGCCCCAGCATTTT	CASSLGGTVNQPQHF
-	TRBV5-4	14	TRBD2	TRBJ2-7	TGTGCCAGCAGCTCAGGGACTAGCTCCTACGAGCAGTACTTC	CASSSGTSSYEQYF
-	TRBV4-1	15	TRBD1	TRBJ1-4	TGCGCCAGCAGCCAGCGGGACAGCTTTAATGAAAAACTGTTTTTT	CASSQRDSFNEKLFF
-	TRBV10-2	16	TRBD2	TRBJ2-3	TGCGCCAGCAGTAACCTTCTAGCGGAGATCACAGATACGCAGTATTTT	CASSNLLAEITDTQYF
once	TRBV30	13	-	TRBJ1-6	TGTGCCTGGAGCGCAGGGGAGAATTCACCCCTCCACTTT	CAWSAGENSPLHF
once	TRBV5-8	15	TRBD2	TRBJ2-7	TGTGCCAGCAGCCGACTAGCGGGAGATATTTACGAGCAGTACTTC	CASSRLAGDIYEQYF
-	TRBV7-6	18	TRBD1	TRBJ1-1	TGTGCCAGCAGCTTGCCCAGGACAGGGGGCTCTATGAACACTGAAGCTTTCTTT	CASSLPRTGGSMNTEAFF
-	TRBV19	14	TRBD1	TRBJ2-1	TGTGCCAGTAGTGTACAGGGGTCTTACAATGAGCAGTTCTTC	CASSVQGSYNEQFF
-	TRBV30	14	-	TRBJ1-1	TGTGCCTGGAGCCATACAGGGACGAGCACTGAAGCTTTCTTT	CAWSHTGTSTEAFF
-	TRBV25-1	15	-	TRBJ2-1	TGTGCCAGCAGTACATCGGCTAGCTCCTACAATGAGCAGTTCTTC	CASSTSASSYNEQFF
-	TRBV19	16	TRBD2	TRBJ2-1	TGTGCCAGTAGTATAACACTAGCGCACTCCTACAATGAGCAGTTCTTC	CASSITLAHSYNEQFF
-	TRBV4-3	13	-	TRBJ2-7	TGCGCCAGCAGCCAAGTTAGGGGTACCGAGCAGTACTTC	CASSQVRGTEQYF
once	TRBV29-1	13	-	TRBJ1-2	TGCAGCGTTGGTGGGGCAGGGGTGTATGGCTACACCTTC	CSVGGAGVYGYTF
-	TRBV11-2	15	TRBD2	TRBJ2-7	TGTGCCAGCAGCTTAGCCTGGACTAGCAGTTACGAGCAGTACTTC	CASSLAWTSSYEQYF